The rows below give T cell receptor beta chains drawn from one sample of a study of early T cells in non-severe SARS-CoV-2 infection. TCRdb redid the calling of the 5' RACE reads with MiXCR, one entry per CDR3 protein. The top ten hold roughly an eighth of the sample, which has 62,000 or so distinct CDR3 sequences, approximately 9.2% seen once. The material was whole blood, obtained at baseline. These receptors all stem from an adult who was a healthcare worker with PCR-confirmed SARS-CoV-2 infection or an uninfected control (not recorded which). The CDR3 runs from the conserved cysteine through the conserved F or W. A D gene is named only where the DNA matches it firmly. Not every row has a clone size; where given, it reads once, few, many or a size class.

CASSSKGLIYGYTF	TGTGCCAGCAGCTCAAAGGGGCTGATCTATGGCTACACCTTC	TRBV11-1	TRBJ1-2	NA	many
CASSLDGGLAYNEQFF	TGTGCCAGCAGCTTAGATGGGGGACTAGCCTACAATGAGCAGTTCTTC	TRBV11-2	TRBJ2-1	TRBD2	few
CSVLGTGVGTDTQYF	TGCAGCGTCCTGGGCACAGGGGTTGGCACAGATACGCAGTATTTT	TRBV29-1	TRBJ2-3	TRBD1	NA
CASSQVAGGPVEQYF	TGTGCCAGCAGCCAAGTAGCGGGAGGGCCGGTCGAGCAGTACTTC	TRBV4-2	TRBJ2-7	TRBD2	many
CASSLTYTGELFF	TGTGCCAGCAGCTTAACCTACACCGGGGAGCTGTTTTTT	TRBV11-2	TRBJ2-2	NA	NA
CASSQDWGVGSGEQFF	TGTGCCAGCAGCCAGGATTGGGGTGTTGGGTCGGGTGAGCAGTTCTTC	TRBV3-1	TRBJ2-1	NA	few
CATSRWGSNQPQHF	TGTGCCACCTCACGGTGGGGTAGCAATCAGCCCCAGCATTTT	TRBV6-1	TRBJ1-5	NA	NA
CAWSAGQVNTEAFF	TGTGCCTGGAGTGCTGGACAGGTGAACACTGAAGCTTTCTTT	TRBV30	TRBJ1-1	TRBD1	few
CASSSTSGQETQYF	TGTGCCAGCAGCTCGACTAGCGGCCAAGAGACCCAGTACTTC	TRBV5-4	TRBJ2-5	TRBD2	few
CASSLSPASVKGAQYF	TGTGCCAGCAGTTTAAGTCCAGCTAGTGTGAAGGGGGCCCAGTACTTC	TRBV12-3/TRBV12-4	TRBJ2-5	NA	NA
CASSLARTTVF	TGTGCCAGCAGTTTAGCCCGGACCACCGTCTTC	TRBV12-3/TRBV12-4	TRBJ2-1	NA	few
CASSVHEVPAGSDTQYF	TGTGCCAGCAGCGTACACGAGGTCCCCGCGGGATCAGATACGCAGTATTTT	TRBV9	TRBJ2-3	NA	medium-sized
CASRPGLAAKNIQYF	TGTGCCAGCAGACCCGGACTAGCGGCCAAAAACATTCAGTACTTC	TRBV5-6	TRBJ2-4	TRBD2	few
CATKQGVNTEAFF	TGTGCCACCAAACAGGGGGTAAACACTGAAGCTTTCTTT	TRBV19	TRBJ1-1	TRBD1	few
CSAGALGEKLFF	TGCAGCGCCGGGGCCTTAGGTGAAAAACTGTTTTTT	TRBV29-1	TRBJ1-4	NA	few
CATSDRLAGAYNEQFF	TGTGCCACCAGTGACCGCCTAGCGGGAGCCTACAATGAGCAGTTCTTC	TRBV24-1	TRBJ2-1	TRBD2	many
CASLAGTLFNEQYF	TGCGCCAGCCTAGCCGGGACGCTTTTCAACGAGCAGTACTTC	TRBV10-1	TRBJ2-7	NA	NA
CASSLTGTVTYEQYF	TGTGCCAGCAGCTTGACCGGGACAGTGACCTACGAGCAGTACTTC	TRBV9	TRBJ2-7	TRBD1	NA
CASSLGTGVGDTQYF	TGTGCCAGCAGCCTCGGGACAGGGGTTGGAGATACGCAGTATTTT	TRBV7-9	TRBJ2-3	TRBD1	few
CASSQDIGQRNEQYF	TGTGCCAGCAGCCAAGATATTGGACAGCGAAACGAGCAGTACTTC	TRBV4-2	TRBJ2-7	NA	many
CASSQDEGVYYNEQFF	TGTGCCAGCAGCCAAGATGAAGGGGTTTATTACAATGAGCAGTTCTTC	TRBV4-2	TRBJ2-1	NA	many
CSAEKPLAAAYNEQFF	TGCAGTGCCGAAAAACCACTAGCGGCGGCCTACAATGAGCAGTTCTTC	TRBV20-1	TRBJ2-1	TRBD2	few
CASSVGQSTEAFF	TGTGCCAGCAGCGTCGGACAGTCCACTGAAGCTTTCTTT	TRBV6-1	TRBJ1-1	NA	NA
CASSALLAGGYNEQFF	TGTGCCAGCAGCGCGCTACTAGCGGGGGGCTACAATGAGCAGTTCTTC	TRBV7-3	TRBJ2-1	TRBD2	few
CASISAGTGSYEQYF	TGTGCCAGCATCTCCGCCGGGACAGGGTCCTACGAGCAGTACTTC	TRBV27	TRBJ2-7	TRBD1	few
CASSLTATGNGANVLTF	TGTGCCAGCAGCCTCACCGCTACAGGGAATGGGGCCAACGTCCTGACTTTC	TRBV6-6	TRBJ2-6	NA	few
CSATRLAGEVDTQYF	TGCAGTGCCACAAGACTAGCGGGAGAGGTAGATACGCAGTATTTT	TRBV20-1	TRBJ2-3	TRBD2	NA
CSASRPIGRTDTQYF	TGCAGTGCTAGTCGGCCGATTGGTAGGACAGATACGCAGTATTTT	TRBV20-1	TRBJ2-3	NA	few
CASSVVDEQSSYNEQFF	TGTGCCAGCAGCGTAGTCGACGAGCAGAGCTCCTACAATGAGCAGTTCTTC	TRBV9	TRBJ2-1	NA	many
CASSQLIRPFFEQYF	TGCGCCAGCAGCCAGCTTATCCGGCCATTTTTCGAGCAGTACTTC	TRBV4-1	TRBJ2-7	NA	NA
CASSDRVETQYF	TGTGCCAGCAGTGACAGGGTGGAGACCCAGTACTTC	TRBV12-3/TRBV12-4	TRBJ2-5	TRBD1	few
CASTLLGRGETQYF	TGTGCCAGCACCCTTCTCGGGAGAGGAGAGACCCAGTACTTC	TRBV6-2/TRBV6-3	TRBJ2-5	NA	few
CASSSRLASYNEQFF	TGTGCCAGCAGCTCTCGACTAGCCTCCTACAATGAGCAGTTCTTC	TRBV11-2	TRBJ2-1	TRBD2	NA
CASSLVGQTSTDTQYF	TGTGCCAGCAGCTTAGTGGGTCAGACTAGCACAGATACGCAGTATTTT	TRBV7-2	TRBJ2-3	NA	few
CASSPLRGGYEQYF	TGTGCCAGCAGTCCGTTAAGAGGGGGGTACGAGCAGTACTTC	TRBV11-2	TRBJ2-7	NA	many
CASSYSMVLAGNTDTQYF	TGTGCCAGCAGTTACTCGATGGTACTAGCGGGAAACACAGATACGCAGTATTTT	TRBV6-6	TRBJ2-3	TRBD2	few
CASSLSLPDEQYF	TGTGCCAGCAGCTTAAGCCTTCCGGACGAGCAGTACTTC	TRBV7-2	TRBJ2-7	NA	many
CASSYQGEASGYTF	TGTGCCAGCAGTTACCAGGGAGAAGCGAGTGGCTACACCTTC	TRBV6-6	TRBJ1-2	NA	many
CASKGQPNTEAFF	TGTGCCAGCAAGGGCCAGCCGAACACTGAAGCTTTCTTT	TRBV6-5	TRBJ1-1	NA	few
CASSYPIASGSREQFF	TGTGCCAGCAGTTATCCCATTGCTAGCGGGAGTCGTGAGCAGTTCTTC	TRBV6-2/TRBV6-3	TRBJ2-1	TRBD2	NA
CASSRDRGYNEQFF	TGTGCCAGCAGCCGGGACAGGGGTTACAATGAGCAGTTCTTC	TRBV7-6	TRBJ2-1	TRBD1	many
CASSEAGHSYEQYF	TGTGCCAGCAGTGAAGCGGGTCACTCCTACGAGCAGTACTTC	TRBV25-1	TRBJ2-7	NA	many
CASRGSGRYQETQYF	TGCGCCAGCCGTGGTAGCGGGCGGTACCAAGAGACCCAGTACTTC	TRBV5-1	TRBJ2-5	TRBD2	NA
CASSRTPPFYEQYF	TGTGCCAGCTCACGGACCCCGCCCTTCTACGAGCAGTACTTC	TRBV18	TRBJ2-7	NA	few
CASSQEGQGYSGNTIYF	TGCGCCAGCAGCCAAGAAGGGCAGGGGTATTCTGGAAACACCATATATTTT	TRBV4-1	TRBJ1-3	NA	NA
CSARDLLGILAGGVHEQFF	TGCAGTGCTAGAGATCTACTAGGTATACTAGCGGGAGGGGTCCATGAGCAGTTCTTC	TRBV20-1	TRBJ2-1	TRBD2	many